The clone carrying this T cell receptor beta chain has ten or more counts. Patients with uncontrolled infections, other autoimmune diseases, pregnancy or lactation were excluded. CDR1 and CDR2 from the germline V gene are MNHEY and SVGAGI. The CDR3 covers 14 residues. V lost 2 bases and J lost 7, with 11 bases in between. This entry belongs to a study of T cells in Graves' hyperthyroidism and ophthalmopathy. Researchers took RNA transcripts and amplified the TCR beta CDR3 regions from them. During a first-round RT-PCR of the TCR CDR3, the HTBI primer set was used. From the multiplex PCR reads, TCRdb called clonotypes with MiXCR, one entry per CDR3 protein. The data show around 350,000 distinct CDR3 sequences, about a sixth seen once.

The rearrangement joins TRBV6-5 to TRBJ1-4; D is undetermined. The specimen sequenced was blood. The receptor was isolated from a woman aged 25 to 39 with Graves' hyperthyroidism that later progressed to Graves' ophthalmopathy. CDR3 loop: CASSYLRGSEKLFF. CDR3 coding DNA: TGTGCCAGCAGTTACCTACGAGGGAGTGAAAAACTGTTTTTT.